This T cell receptor (beta chain) was sequenced during a study of blood T cell repertoires in COVID-19. Study-wide context: In each case, the material was cDNA or gDNA derived from T cells, B-cell-depleted T cells, or PBMCs.

This clone has just one count. An end of the junction differs from the germline gene, which may be a read error. The CDR3 totals 13 residues. Measured with immunoSEQ multiplex PCR; TCRdb has only the in-frame clones, and not every one. The sample comprises over 200,000 clones, around 88% of which are singletons, and roughly 4.9% rests with the top ten. Cohorts were assigned according to the clinical history that participants reported. A PCR-confirmed or clinician-diagnosed COVID-19 case had contacted exposed participants within 2 weeks of entry. This receptor was identified in a woman in her twenties or thirties who had been exposed to COVID-19. The V call is TRBV12-3 or TRBV12-4, the J call TRBJ2-7; perhaps TRBD2 as D (5 bases). Sequencing was carried out using PBMCs or T cells enriched from blood (not recorded which). CDR3 loop: CASSLASVYEQYF. In nucleotides, the CDR3 is TGTGCCAGCAGCTTAGCGAGTGTCTACGAGCAGTACTTC.